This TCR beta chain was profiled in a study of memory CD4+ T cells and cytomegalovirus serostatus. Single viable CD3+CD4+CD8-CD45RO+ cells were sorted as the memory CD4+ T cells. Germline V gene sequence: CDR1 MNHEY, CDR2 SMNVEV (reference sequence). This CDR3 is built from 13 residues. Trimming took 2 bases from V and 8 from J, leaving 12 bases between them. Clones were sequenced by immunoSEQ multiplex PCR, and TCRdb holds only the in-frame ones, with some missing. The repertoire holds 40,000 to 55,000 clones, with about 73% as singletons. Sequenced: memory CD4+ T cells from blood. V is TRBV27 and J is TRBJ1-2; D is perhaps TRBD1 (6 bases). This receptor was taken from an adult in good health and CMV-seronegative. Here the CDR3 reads CASSLNGGRGYTF. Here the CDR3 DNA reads TGTGCCAGCAGTTTAAACGGGGGGCGCGGCTACACCTTC.